These 14 T cell receptor beta chains originate from one sample sequenced in a study of CD8 T cells in Susac syndrome. An input of about 0.5 to 1 ug of RNA was subjected to reverse transcription using random hexamers. In TCRdb, the immunoSEQ multiplex PCR reads were re-called with MiXCR into one record per CDR3 protein. The sample lists approximately 170,000 distinct CDR3 sequences, 80% to 95% occurring once. The sample comprised CD4+ T cells from PBMCs. These receptors were collected from a human donor in good health.

The gene calls are TRBV12-3 or TRBV12-4 and TRBJ1-3; 12 nucleotides align to TRBD1. CDR3 length equals 16 residues. The trim removed 5 bases at V and 3 bases at J, leaving 5 bases unmatched. The CDR3 DNA sequence: TGTGCCAGCAGTCAAGGGACAGGGGGCGTTGGAAACACCATATATTTT. This gives the protein CASSQGTGGVGNTIYF.

V and J are TRBV7-2 and TRBJ1-5, with 7 bases identical to TRBD1. Germline loops: CDR1 SGHTA, CDR2 FQGNSA. The CDR3 sequence is 14 residues long. Trimming cost V 3 bases and J 6 bases; bases outside gene matches: 5. The CDR3 region has the DNA TGTGCCAGCAGCTTTGACAGGGACGGTCAGCCCCAGCATTTT. It yields the protein CASSFDRDGQPQHF.

V and J are TRBV30 and TRBJ2-5, with no clear D. CDR1 and CDR2 (germline): GTSNPN, SVGIG (reference sequence). The CDR3 extends over 13 amino acids. Trimming removed 1 base from V and 5 bases from J, with 11 bases in between. The CDR3 nucleotides read TGTGCCTGGAGTGGAGCCTCCCGGGAGACCCAGTACTTC. Protein product: CAWSGASRETQYF.

The chain is built from TRBV6-5 and TRBJ1-2; D is uncertain. The CDR3 length is 15 residues. Germline assignment: CDR1 MNHEY and CDR2 SVGAGI. Trimming left V 3 bases short and J 1 base short, with 12 bases between. The CDR3 region has the DNA TGTGCCAGCAGTTATGTCGGCAGAGATAACTATGGCTACACCTTC. It is translated as CASSYVGRDNYGYTF.

The chain has TRBV5-1 and TRBJ2-2, with a tentative D call TRBD2 (5 bases). The V end was cut by 1 base, the J end by 6 bases, with 19 bases between. This CDR3 has 17 amino acids. CDR1 is SGHRS, CDR2 YFSETQ, per germline. The CDR3, as DNA: TGCGCCAGCAGCTTGCAGACCGGCCCGGGGTGGTCCGGGGAGCTGTTTTTT. This sequence encodes CASSLQTGPGWSGELFF.

This clonotype has only one observation. This rearrangement joins TRBV5-1 to TRBJ1-1; D might be TRBD1 (5 bases). The CDR3 runs to 11 residues. V was cut by 6 bases and J by 7 bases, with 10 bases left in between. From germline, CDR1 is SGHRS and CDR2 YFSETQ. The CDR3 nucleotides are TGCGCCAGCAAACAGGAGGGTGAAGCTTTCTTT. Its protein is CASKQEGEAFF.

The chain couples TRBV19 to TRBJ2-7; no reliable D call. V was shortened by 3 bases and J by 2 bases, with 8 bases between the two germline ends. Germline lookup yields CDR1 LNHDA and CDR2 SQIVND (reference sequence). This CDR3 is 13 amino acids long. CDR3: CASSMWATYEQYF. In nucleotides, the CDR3 is TGTGCCAGTAGTATGTGGGCAACCTACGAGCAGTACTTC.

The chain joins TRBV29-1 to TRBJ2-1; 11 bases map to TRBD2. V lost 0 bases and J lost 4; bases outside the gene matches: 5. Germline V gene lookup returns CDR1 SQVTM and CDR2 ANQGSEA. This CDR3 has 16 amino acids. CDR3 DNA: TGCAGCGTTGAAGATAGCGGGGGGGCCGTTTACAATGAGCAGTTCTTC. Its translation: CSVEDSGGAVYNEQFF.

The chain has TRBV7-2 and TRBJ1-2, with a possible D match to TRBD1 (6 bases). The CDR3 loop spans 17 amino acids. The V gene's germline CDR1 is SGHTA and CDR2 FQGNSA. The V gene lost 4 bases and the J gene lost 0 bases, with 18 bases spanning the gap. This CDR3 is CASSSRRGGPANYGYTF. CDR3 bases: TGTGCCAGCAGCTCTCGGCGGGGGGGGCCGGCTAACTATGGCTACACCTTC. The whole variable domain, filled in from reference TRBV7-2 and TRBJ1-2, reads GAGVSQSPSNKVTEKGKDVELRCDPISGHTALYWYRQSLGQGLEFLIYFQGNSAPDKSGLPSDRFSAERTGGSVSTLTIQRTQQEDSAVYLCASSSRRGGPANYGYTFGSGTRLTVV.

This chain links TRBV30 with TRBJ1-5; D gene uncertain. The CDR3 totals 15 residues. Germline V lookup: CDR1 GTSNPN, CDR2 SVGIG (reference sequence). V was shortened by 0 bases and J by 2 bases, with 11 bases between the two germline ends. CDR3 in amino acids: CAWSVGAMGNQPQHF. CDR3 nucleotides: TGTGCCTGGAGTGTCGGTGCGATGGGCAATCAGCCCCAGCATTTT.

V is TRBV20-1 and J is TRBJ1-3, with 7 bases lining up with TRBD1. The CDR3 has 15 amino acids. After removal of 0 bases from V and 4 bases from J, the junction contained 6 bases not matched to a gene. Germline CDR1 is DFQATT and CDR2 is SNEGSKA (reference sequence). The CDR3 DNA follows: TGCAGTGCTAGAGACCGACAGGGATCAGGAAACACCATATATTTT. Protein sequence: CSARDRQGSGNTIYF.

The chain has TRBV5-1 and TRBJ2-7; D call uncertain. The CDR3 spans 14 residues. Trimming shortened V by 4 bases and J by 6 bases, and 17 bases separated the two germline ends. The germline V gene encodes CDR1 SGHRS and CDR2 YFSETQ. In DNA, the CDR3 is TGCGCCAGCAGCCTTCTCCCTCTGAGCAGCGAGCAGTACTTC. This sequence encodes CASSLLPLSSEQYF.

V usage is TRBV23-1 and J usage is TRBJ2-5; D may be TRBD2 (5 bases). TRBV23-1 is annotated as an ORF whose role is uncertain. Trimming left V 0 bases short and J 5 bases short, with 13 bases between. The CDR3 length is 15 residues. CDR3 in DNA: TGCGCCAGCAGTCAATCGGCCGGCCCGGGGGAGACCCAGTACTTC. The encoded protein is CASSQSAGPGETQYF.

CDR3 nucleotides: TGTGCCAGCAGTTTTAATTGGGATAGCAATCAGCCCCAGCATTTT. Protein: CASSFNWDSNQPQHF. This chain joins TRBV12-3 or TRBV12-4 and TRBJ1-5; D ambiguous. There are 15 residues in the CDR3. Trimming stripped 3 bases from V and 0 bases from J, with 9 bases between.